This T cell receptor (beta chain) was identified in a study of regulatory T cells in long-lasting Graves disease. Per germline, CDR1 GTSNPN and CDR2 SVGIG (reference sequence). Between the trimmed V and J ends, which lost 8 bases and 6 bases, there was a span of 19 bases. This CDR3 is 13 amino acids long. CDR3-region Arm-PCR and iRepertoire HTBI primers produced the TCR beta libraries. TCRdb ran MiXCR on the multiplex PCR reads and lists one entry per CDR3 protein. The top ten clones hold around 23% of a sample with roughly 400,000 distinct CDR3 sequences, over 15% of them seen once. This clonotype was seen many times. Time point here: newly diagnosed GD, antithyroid drugs for less than 3 months. Making the TCR library involved RNA that had been extracted from PBMCs. These same records also appear under a second study, on T cells in Graves' hyperthyroidism and ophthalmopathy.

This receptor was taken from a woman younger than 35 with Graves disease. This specimen consisted of peripheral blood mononuclear cells (PBMCs), obtained at new diagnosis, from a patient treated with antithyroid drugs. The genes are TRBV30 and TRBJ1-2; the D is unclear. The CDR3: CAGFLFGVDGYTF. The CDR3 region has the DNA TGTGCCGGCTTCCTCTTCGGGGTTGATGGCTACACCTTC.